This T cell receptor (beta chain) was captured in a study of neurological immune-mediated disorders. Regarding the study as a whole: None of the CDR3 amino acid sequences of expanded clones were shared across subjects, and this suggested private repertoires in all groups. Expansion of TCR clones was greatest in HTLV-1-associated myelopathy and smallest in multiple sclerosis, where it fell below that of healthy controls.

Among the participants, healthy controls were blood bank volunteers in Maryland, USA. This CDR3 spans 15 amino acids. The V gene's germline CDR1 is MNHEY and CDR2 SVGAGI. Template-switch 5'RACE cDNA synthesis added a 10-nucleotide unique molecular identifier. Using its own MiXCR run on the 5' RACE reads, TCRdb lists one record per CDR3 protein. The sample includes 65,000 to 90,000 distinct CDR3 sequences, 10% of them seen just once. About this clonotype itself: Its antigen is undetermined. A read error may produce the germline difference seen at one junction end.

This receptor was taken from a man between 40 and 49 years old in good health. This rearrangement joins TRBV6-5 to TRBJ1-1; 8 bases fit TRBD1. The sample consisted of PBMCs. Here the CDR3 reads CARSRTTGERLGAFF. In nucleotides, the CDR3 is TGTGCCCGCAGTAGGACGACAGGGGAGCGGTTGGGAGCTTTCTTT.